This T cell receptor beta chain derives from a study of CD8+ T cells in alopecia areata. The sample's treatment: oral pan-JAK inhibitor, 5-10 mg twice daily. This clone was seen a handful of times. Extracted RNA was reverse transcribed, and the resulting cDNA served as sequencing template. The repertoire was sequenced with immunoSEQ multiplex PCR; TCRdb's copy has only in-frame clones and lacks some. The sample contains some 200,000 clones, more than 45% of which appear only once. Trimming shortened V by 6 bases and J by 6 bases, and 12 bases separated the two germline ends. CDR1 and CDR2 from the germline V gene are SQVTM and ANQGSEA. There are 12 residues in the CDR3.

This TCR was recovered from a human donor with alopecia areata. The chain employs TRBV29-1 and TRBJ2-1; D is undetermined. The sequencing here drew on CD4+ T cells sorted from blood, taken at week 4, from a patient treated with tofacitinib. The DNA for the CDR3 is TGCAGCGTCATACTTGGGTTCAATGAGCAGTTCTTC. It is translated as CSVILGFNEQFF.